This T cell receptor (beta chain) was profiled in a study of human T cells and chemical hapten exposure. V was pared by 6 bases and J by 8 bases, with 17 bases between. CDR3 size: 14 residues. Germline V gene lookup returns CDR1 WSHSY and CDR2 SAAADI. This clonotype was seen repeatedly, ten times or more. Indicated time point: patch test 1, 2 weeks after DPC sensitization. As for treatment: therapeutic diphenylcyclopropenone sensitization with weekly scalp DPC. Whole blood, unfractionated, served as the material for total RNA extraction. The study's library attached unique molecular identifiers to single cDNA molecules. TCRdb used MiXCR to reprocess the RACE reads, holding one entry per CDR3 protein. The repertoire holds just over 80,000 distinct CDR3 sequences, around 10% seen once, with roughly 4.2% in the top ten.

The gene calls are TRBV10-2 and TRBJ2-4, with D perhaps given as TRBD1 or TRBD2 (6 bases each). The input for sequencing was whole blood, taken in connection with sensitization to the hapten diphenylcyclopropenone (DPC). The receptor was isolated from a woman between 45 and 60 years old with alopecia areata. Some clones in this sample may be carry-over from other donors' samples. CDR3 in amino acids: CASRKQGRGDIQYF. The CDR3 DNA sequence: TGCGCCAGCAGGAAGCAGGGAAGGGGGGACATTCAGTACTTC.